The 8 T cell receptor beta chains in this list originate from one sample, sequenced in a study of T cell changes during pregnancy in multiple sclerosis. Libraries were prepared by immunoSEQ multiplex PCR; TCRdb keeps only in-frame clonotypes and omits some of them. This sample yields about 87,000 clones, of which roughly 95% are seen a single time; more than 1.1% belongs to the top ten. Sequencing was performed on peripheral blood, taken in the third trimester of pregnancy. Receptor source: a female donor in good health, enrolled as a control in a pregnancy study.

This chain links TRBV11-1 with TRBJ2-1, with TRBD1 as a possible D gene (6 bases). CDR1 SGHAT and CDR2 FQDESV come from the germline V gene (reference sequence). V shed 4 bases and J shed 4 bases, with 11 bases lying between them. CDR3 size: 14 residues. The CDR3 spells CASSYRDTYNEQFF. In nucleotides, the CDR3 is TGTGCCAGCAGCTACCGGGACACGTACAATGAGCAGTTCTTC.

The gene calls are TRBV27 and TRBJ2-7, with 9 bases lining up with TRBD2. The CDR3 contains 17 residues. V lost 6 bases to trimming and J lost 0 bases; unmatched junction nucleotides: 12. CDR1 is MNHEY, CDR2 SMNVEV, per germline (reference sequence). CDR3 in DNA: TGTGCCAGCAGCCATGTAGTCAGCGGGAGGAGCTCCTACGAGCAGTACTTC. This gives the protein CASSHVVSGRSSYEQYF.

The chain is built from TRBV4-1 and TRBJ2-2; TRBD2 matches at 13 bases. The junction had 2 bases not matched to a gene; V was cut back by 4 bases and J by 6 bases. This CDR3 spans 15 amino acids. CDR1 MGHRA and CDR2 YSYEKL come from the germline V gene. The CDR3 DNA reads as TGCGCCAGCAGCCGGACTAGCGGGAGTGCCGGGGAGCTGTTTTTT. Translated, it gives CASSRTSGSAGELFF.

This chain uses TRBV11-3 with TRBJ2-7, with 8 bases identical to TRBD1. V gave up 8 bases and J gave up 5 bases; unmatched junction bases: 17. The germline CDR1 and CDR2 sequences are SGHNT and YENEEA. This CDR3 has 16 residues. This CDR3 reads CASAPSLRQGPNEQYF. CDR3 in DNA: TGTGCCAGCGCGCCGAGTCTAAGACAGGGGCCGAACGAGCAGTACTTC.

This chain links TRBV27 with TRBJ2-1; unclear D gene. Germline V gene lookup returns CDR1 MNHEY and CDR2 SMNVEV (reference sequence). The germline V and J ends were trimmed by 10 bases and 0 bases, with 7 bases remaining between them. CDR3 size: 12 residues. The CDR3 here is CATQVSYNEQFF. The DNA for the CDR3 is TGTGCCACTCAGGTCTCCTACAATGAGCAGTTCTTC.

The chain carries TRBV6-1 and TRBJ2-7; maybe TRBD2 (5 bases). The CDR3 runs to 13 residues. From germline, CDR1 is MNHNS and CDR2 SASEGT. Trimming pared 6 bases from V and 7 bases from J, leaving 16 bases between. CDR3 protein: CASRAGGSEEQYF. The DNA of the CDR3 is TGTGCCAGCAGAGCTGGAGGTAGCGAGGAGCAGTACTTC.

This clone is a singleton in its sample. The chain joins TRBV2 to TRBJ2-7; no firm D call. Trimming cost V 7 bases and J 4 bases, with 8 bases left between them. This CDR3 spans 11 amino acids. Germline values: CDR1 SNHLY, CDR2 FYNNEI. CDR3 DNA: TGTGCCAGCACCCGAGGTTACGAGCAGTACTTC. It yields the protein CASTRGYEQYF. Complete variable domain (other parts from reference TRBV2 and TRBJ2-7): EPEVTQTPSHQVTQMGQEVILRCVPISNHLYFYWYRQILGQKVEFLVSFYNNEISEKSEIFDDQFSVERPDGSNFTLKIRSTKLEDSAMYFCASTRGYEQYFGPGTRLTVT.

This sequence joins TRBV2 and TRBJ1-2; D may be TRBD1 (6 bases). Germline-derived CDR1 and CDR2 are SNHLY and FYNNEI. CDR3 length equals 13 residues. The V end lost 10 bases, the J end lost 4 bases, and 16 bases lay between the germline ends. In nucleotides, the CDR3 is TGTGCCACCACGGGCACAGGGAGCTATGGCTACACCTTC. The encoded protein is CATTGTGSYGYTF.